The 10 T cell receptor beta chains in this list originate from one sample, sequenced in a study of T cell responses to AZD1222 COVID-19 vaccine. Clones were sequenced by immunoSEQ multiplex PCR, and TCRdb holds only the in-frame ones, with some missing. Seen here are 80,000 or so clones, roughly 80% observed once, and the top ten hold approximately 2.8%. Sequenced here: peripheral blood, sampled on day 0 of AZD1222 vaccination. These TCRs come from an adult in good health.

J is TRBJ2-3 and V is TRBV3-1 (or the pseudogene TRBV3-2); 8 bases fit TRBD1. The germline gives CDR1 LGHDT, CDR2 YNNKEL (reference sequence). CDR3 length: 18 amino acids. Unmatched junction bases numbered 19, after V lost 6 bases and J lost 5 bases. The CDR3 bases are TGTGCCAGCAGAACAGGGGGAAACCAGCGGACCTCTAAAGATACGCAGTATTTT. Its translation is CASRTGGNQRTSKDTQYF.

The rearrangement links TRBV20-1 to TRBJ2-3; D ambiguous. Trimming shortened V by 3 bases and J by 8 bases, and 12 bases separated the two germline ends. Germline CDR1 is DFQATT and CDR2 is SNEGSKA (reference sequence). The CDR3 consists of 12 residues. The CDR3 DNA follows: TGCAGTGCTAGTTTCAAGGGAAGTACGCAGTATTTT. Its protein is CSASFKGSTQYF.

With respect to this clone: Other DNA sequences in this specimen translate into the identical CDR3. J is TRBJ1-1 and V is TRBV6-5; D remains ambiguous. In germline, CDR1 is MNHEY, CDR2 SVGAGI. There are 14 residues in the CDR3. V lost 0 bases to trimming and J lost 1 base, with 6 bases between them. The CDR3: CASSYSTPNTEAFF. DNA of the CDR3: TGTGCCAGCAGTTACTCGACACCGAACACTGAAGCTTTCTTT.

The chain carries TRBV27 and TRBJ1-1, with D hard to call. CDR3 length: 13 amino acids. CDR1 is MNHEY and CDR2 is SMNVEV in the germline V gene (reference sequence). V was cut by 2 bases and J by 10 bases, with 14 bases left in between. The CDR3 loop reads CASSLTFGQSAFF. CDR3 nucleotides: TGTGCCAGCAGTTTAACGTTCGGTCAGTCAGCTTTCTTT.

J is TRBJ1-2 and V is TRBV18, with a possible D match to TRBD1 (6 bases). V gave up 0 bases and J gave up 7 bases, with 15 bases separating them. The CDR3 runs 15 residues. The germline gives CDR1 KGHSH, CDR2 LQKENI. CDR3 sequence: CASSPPGGLGSGYTF. The CDR3 nucleotides are TGTGCCAGCTCACCACCTGGGGGGCTAGGGAGTGGCTACACCTTC.

The rearrangement links TRBV6-5 to TRBJ1-2, with D tentatively TRBD1 (5 bases). The CDR3 runs to 13 residues. Germline V gives CDR1 MNHEY, CDR2 SVGAGI. The V end was cut by 6 bases, the J end by 7 bases, with 15 bases between. The CDR3 DNA is TGTGCCAGCAGCAGACAGAGGGTGGTTGGCTACACCTTC. Its protein is CASSRQRVVGYTF.

The V call is TRBV5-3, the J call TRBJ2-7, with D possibly matching TRBD1 (5 bases). TRBV5-3 is known as an ORF, though its function is uncertain. With 3 bases removed from V and 5 bases from J, the gap between germline ends came to 21 bases. The CDR3 runs to 16 residues. Written as DNA, the CDR3 is TGTGCCAGAAGCTACTCCAGGGAAACCACCAGCCACGAGCAGTACTTC. It encodes CARSYSRETTSHEQYF.

The chain links TRBV7-2 to TRBJ2-7; no clear D. The germline V gene encodes CDR1 SGHTA and CDR2 FQGNSA. CDR3 size: 18 residues. The ends were cut back, 5 bases at V and 3 bases at J, with 26 bases in the middle. The CDR3 protein is CASSQALTQRRPIYEQYF. The CDR3 nucleotides are TGTGCCAGCAGCCAAGCCCTTACCCAGCGAAGACCCATCTACGAGCAGTACTTC.

This sequence joins TRBV6-2 or TRBV6-3 and TRBJ2-7; possibly TRBD2 for D (6 bases). CDR3 length: 16 amino acids. V shed 5 bases and J shed 4 bases, with 21 bases lying between them. The germline V gene encodes CDR1 MNHEY and CDR2 SVGEGT. The CDR3 is CASSKAGTGTQYEQYF. In DNA form, the CDR3 reads TGTGCCAGCAGTAAGGCCGGGACTGGAACACAGTACGAGCAGTACTTC.

The V gene is TRBV7-6, the J gene TRBJ1-1; no firm D call. The germline gives CDR1 SGHVS, CDR2 FNYEAQ. V gave up 5 bases and J gave up 1 base, with 11 bases separating them. This CDR3 comprises 14 residues. CDR3 protein: CASSPESSNTEAFF. Here the CDR3 DNA reads TGTGCCAGCAGCCCGGAGTCATCGAACACTGAAGCTTTCTTT.